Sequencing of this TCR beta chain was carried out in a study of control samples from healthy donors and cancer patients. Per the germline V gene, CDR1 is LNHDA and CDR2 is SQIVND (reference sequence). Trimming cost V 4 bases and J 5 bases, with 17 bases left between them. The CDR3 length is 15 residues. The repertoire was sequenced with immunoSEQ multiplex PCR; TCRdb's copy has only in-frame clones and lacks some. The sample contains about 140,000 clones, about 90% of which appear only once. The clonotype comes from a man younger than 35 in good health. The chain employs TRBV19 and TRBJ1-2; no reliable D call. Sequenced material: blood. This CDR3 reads CASSTPDQSLYGYTF. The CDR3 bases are TGTGCCAGTAGTACCCCGGATCAATCTCTATATGGCTACACCTTC.